This T cell receptor (beta chain) was found in a study of T cell responses to AZD1222 COVID-19 vaccine. Background on the study: Pooling of second doses given at about 4 or about 12 weeks was done.

Study findings and constraints: Distributed over spike, vaccine-associated CD4 TCRs predominated at 160-218 and 743-854. Reportedly, nearly half of unique spike TCRs recognized epitopes outside B.1.351/B.1.1.7 mutations.

A single count supports this clone. Its antigen is as yet unknown. V lost 5 bases to trimming and J lost 10 bases, with 6 bases between them. The CDR3 is 11 residues long. Method: immunoSEQ multiplex PCR; TCRdb's copy keeps in-frame clones and lacks some. The table includes around 140,000 clones, around nine tenths detected once. The source was peripheral blood, collected on day 0 of AZD1222 vaccination. The rearrangement joins TRBV12-3 or TRBV12-4 to TRBJ1-6, with D hard to call. The receptor was derived from an adult in good health. DNA of the CDR3: TGTGCCAGCAGTGCTGGGTCACCCCTCCACTTT. Its protein product is CASSAGSPLHF.